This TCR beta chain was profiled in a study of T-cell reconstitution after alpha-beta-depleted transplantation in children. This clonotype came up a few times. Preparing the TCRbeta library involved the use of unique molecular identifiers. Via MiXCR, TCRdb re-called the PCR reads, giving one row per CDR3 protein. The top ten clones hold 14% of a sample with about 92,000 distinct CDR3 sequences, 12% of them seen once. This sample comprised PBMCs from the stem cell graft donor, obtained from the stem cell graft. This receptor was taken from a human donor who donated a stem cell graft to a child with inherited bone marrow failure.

CDR3: CASSQGVDQPQHF. CDR3 sequence (DNA): TGTGCCAGCAGCCAAGGGGTTGATCAGCCCCAGCATTTT. This sequence joins TRBV3-1 and TRBJ1-5; D gene unclear. This CDR3 is built from 13 residues. Germline V gives CDR1 LGHDT, CDR2 YNNKEL (reference sequence). V lost 1 base and J 5 bases, leaving 6 bases between the germline ends.